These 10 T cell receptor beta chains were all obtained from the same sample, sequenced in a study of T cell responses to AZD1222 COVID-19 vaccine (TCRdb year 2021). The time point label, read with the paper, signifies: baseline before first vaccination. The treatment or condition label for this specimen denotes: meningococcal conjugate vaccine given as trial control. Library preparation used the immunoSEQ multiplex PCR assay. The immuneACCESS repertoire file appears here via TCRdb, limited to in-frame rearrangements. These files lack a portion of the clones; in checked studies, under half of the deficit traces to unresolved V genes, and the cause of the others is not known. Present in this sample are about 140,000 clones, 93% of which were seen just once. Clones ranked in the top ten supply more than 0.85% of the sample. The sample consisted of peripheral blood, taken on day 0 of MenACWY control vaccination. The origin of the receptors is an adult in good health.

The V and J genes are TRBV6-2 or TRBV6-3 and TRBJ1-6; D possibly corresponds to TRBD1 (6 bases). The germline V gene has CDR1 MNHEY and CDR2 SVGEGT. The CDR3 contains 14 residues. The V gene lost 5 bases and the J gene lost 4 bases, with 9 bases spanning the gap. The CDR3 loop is CASSPQGYNSPLHF. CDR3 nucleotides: TGTGCCAGCAGTCCACAGGGTTATAATTCACCCCTCCACTTT.

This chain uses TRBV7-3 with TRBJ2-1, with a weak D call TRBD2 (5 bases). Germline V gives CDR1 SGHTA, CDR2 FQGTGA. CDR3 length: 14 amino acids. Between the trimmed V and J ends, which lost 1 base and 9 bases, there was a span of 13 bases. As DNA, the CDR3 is TGTGCCAGCAGCTTAATAAGAGGGTTGAGTGAGCAGTTCTTC. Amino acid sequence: CASSLIRGLSEQFF.

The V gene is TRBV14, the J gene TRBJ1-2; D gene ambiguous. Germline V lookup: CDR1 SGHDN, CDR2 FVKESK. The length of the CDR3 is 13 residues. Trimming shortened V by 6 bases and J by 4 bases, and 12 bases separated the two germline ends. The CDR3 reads CASSPGNLYGYTF. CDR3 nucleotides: TGTGCCAGCAGTCCCGGGAACCTCTATGGCTACACCTTC.

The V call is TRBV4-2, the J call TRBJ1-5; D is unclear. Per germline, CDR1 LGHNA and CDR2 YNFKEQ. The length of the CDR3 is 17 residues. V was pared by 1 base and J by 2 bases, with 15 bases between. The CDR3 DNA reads TGTGCCAGCAGCCAAGTAGGGAACCCGAAGGGCAATCAGCCCCAGCATTTT. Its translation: CASSQVGNPKGNQPQHF.

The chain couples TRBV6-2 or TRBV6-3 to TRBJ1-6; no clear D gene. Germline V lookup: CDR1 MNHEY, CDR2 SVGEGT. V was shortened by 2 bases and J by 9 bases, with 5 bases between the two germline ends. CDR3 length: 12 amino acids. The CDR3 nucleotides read TGTGCCAGCAGTTACAGGACTTCACCCCTCCACTTT. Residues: CASSYRTSPLHF.

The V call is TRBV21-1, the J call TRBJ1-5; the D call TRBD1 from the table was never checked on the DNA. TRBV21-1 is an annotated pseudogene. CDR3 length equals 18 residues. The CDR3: CASSKWDREVYSNQPQHF. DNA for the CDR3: TGTGCCAGCAGCAAGTGGGACAGGGAGGTTTATAGCAATCAGCCCCAGCATTTT.

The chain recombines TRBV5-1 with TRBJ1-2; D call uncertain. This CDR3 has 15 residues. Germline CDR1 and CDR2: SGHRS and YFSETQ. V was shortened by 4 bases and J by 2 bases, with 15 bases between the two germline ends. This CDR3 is CASSRERHTNYGYTF. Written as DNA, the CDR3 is TGCGCCAGCAGCCGAGAGAGACATACCAACTATGGCTACACCTTC.

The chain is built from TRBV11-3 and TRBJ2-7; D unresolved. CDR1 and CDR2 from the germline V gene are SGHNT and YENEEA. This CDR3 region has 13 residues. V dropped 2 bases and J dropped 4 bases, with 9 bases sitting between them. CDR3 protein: CASSLRSGYEQYF. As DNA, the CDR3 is TGTGCCAGCAGCTTACGTTCGGGTTACGAGCAGTACTTC.

Here the CDR3 DNA reads TGTGCCAGTAGCAAACCGGGACAGGGGCTTGGCTATGGCTACACCTTC. It translates to CASSKPGQGLGYGYTF. This chain links TRBV19 with TRBJ1-2; 10 nucleotides agree with TRBD1. Per the germline V gene, CDR1 is LNHDA and CDR2 is SQIVND (reference sequence). CDR3 length: 16 amino acids. V lost 6 bases and J lost 4; bases outside the gene matches: 11.

This CDR3 reads CASSWGQETFF. The CDR3, as DNA: TGTGCCAGCAGTTGGGGACAGGAAACTTTCTTT. The V and J genes are TRBV6-5 and TRBJ1-1; TRBD1 agrees at 8 bases. CDR1 and CDR2 from the germline V gene are MNHEY and SVGAGI. The CDR3 runs 11 residues. V dropped 4 bases and J dropped 12; count of bases not matched to a gene: 4.